This T cell receptor beta chain derives from a study of Graves' ophthalmopathy and Graves' hyperthyroidism. Study findings and constraints: Between ophthalmopathy and stable hyperthyroidism, a 13-signature model drew a separation with 87.88% sensitivity and approximately 77% specificity.

Investigators amplified TCR beta CDR3 regions from RNA transcripts. Scientists carried out first-round RT-PCR using HTBI primers and then a second-round multiplex PCR. In TCRdb, the multiplex PCR reads were re-called with MiXCR into one record per CDR3 protein. The repertoire has 260,000 or so distinct CDR3 sequences, around 50% of them found once; the top ten carry less than 60%. Concerning this clonotype: The antigen remains undetermined.

Ophthalmopathy was moderately-to-severely active, CAS at least 3, NOSPECS at least 4, lasting under 3 months. None of the included patients had other autoimmune diseases, uncontrolled infections, pregnancy or lactation, as these led to exclusion. The CDR3 is 13 amino acids. The V and J ends lost 6 bases and 2 bases respectively, with 11 bases between them. CDR1 and CDR2 from the germline V gene are SEHNR and FQNEAQ (reference sequence). The receptor's source is an adult man with Graves' ophthalmopathy. The chain uses TRBV7-9 and TRBJ2-7, with D tentatively TRBD1 (5 bases). Material: peripheral blood. The CDR3 region has the DNA TGTGCCAGCAGATACGACAGTGCCTACGAGCAGTACTTC. Its protein product is CASRYDSAYEQYF.